Below, one T cell receptor (beta chain) is given with its context. This specimen belongs to a study of blood T cell repertoires in COVID-19. Overall study context: There were acute and convalescent COVID-19 samples, and they came from the United States, Italy and Spain. From T cells, B-cell-depleted T cells, or PBMCs came the material, which was cDNA or gDNA.

Per the authors' pipeline: Estimated nucleated cell counts came from reference gene primer amplification. TCRdb keeps only in-frame clones here, not all; method: immunoSEQ multiplex PCR. The V and J calls and clone size are taken from that table; D and trimming were inferred from the DNA. The table has around 130,000 clones, 75% to 85% seen once. V dropped 2 bases and J dropped 7; count of bases not matched to a gene: 11. The CDR3 runs 15 residues. Germline CDR1 reads SEHNR; CDR2 reads FQNEAQ (reference sequence). The source material was peripheral blood. This chain uses TRBV7-9 with TRBJ2-7; 7 bases are shared with TRBD1. The receptor's source is a woman aged 80 or older with acute or convalescent COVID-19. The CDR3 coding sequence is TGTGCCAGCAGCTTAAAAGACAGGGCAGGCGAAGAGCAGTACTTC. As protein: CASSLKDRAGEEQYF. Together with reference TRBV7-9 and TRBJ2-7, the CDR3 gives the full variable domain: DTGVSQNPRHKITKRGQNVTFRCDPISEHNRLYWYRQTLGQGPEFLTYFQNEAQLEKSRLLSDRFSAERPKGSFSTLEIQRTEQGDSAMYLCASSLKDRAGEEQYFGPGTRLTVT.